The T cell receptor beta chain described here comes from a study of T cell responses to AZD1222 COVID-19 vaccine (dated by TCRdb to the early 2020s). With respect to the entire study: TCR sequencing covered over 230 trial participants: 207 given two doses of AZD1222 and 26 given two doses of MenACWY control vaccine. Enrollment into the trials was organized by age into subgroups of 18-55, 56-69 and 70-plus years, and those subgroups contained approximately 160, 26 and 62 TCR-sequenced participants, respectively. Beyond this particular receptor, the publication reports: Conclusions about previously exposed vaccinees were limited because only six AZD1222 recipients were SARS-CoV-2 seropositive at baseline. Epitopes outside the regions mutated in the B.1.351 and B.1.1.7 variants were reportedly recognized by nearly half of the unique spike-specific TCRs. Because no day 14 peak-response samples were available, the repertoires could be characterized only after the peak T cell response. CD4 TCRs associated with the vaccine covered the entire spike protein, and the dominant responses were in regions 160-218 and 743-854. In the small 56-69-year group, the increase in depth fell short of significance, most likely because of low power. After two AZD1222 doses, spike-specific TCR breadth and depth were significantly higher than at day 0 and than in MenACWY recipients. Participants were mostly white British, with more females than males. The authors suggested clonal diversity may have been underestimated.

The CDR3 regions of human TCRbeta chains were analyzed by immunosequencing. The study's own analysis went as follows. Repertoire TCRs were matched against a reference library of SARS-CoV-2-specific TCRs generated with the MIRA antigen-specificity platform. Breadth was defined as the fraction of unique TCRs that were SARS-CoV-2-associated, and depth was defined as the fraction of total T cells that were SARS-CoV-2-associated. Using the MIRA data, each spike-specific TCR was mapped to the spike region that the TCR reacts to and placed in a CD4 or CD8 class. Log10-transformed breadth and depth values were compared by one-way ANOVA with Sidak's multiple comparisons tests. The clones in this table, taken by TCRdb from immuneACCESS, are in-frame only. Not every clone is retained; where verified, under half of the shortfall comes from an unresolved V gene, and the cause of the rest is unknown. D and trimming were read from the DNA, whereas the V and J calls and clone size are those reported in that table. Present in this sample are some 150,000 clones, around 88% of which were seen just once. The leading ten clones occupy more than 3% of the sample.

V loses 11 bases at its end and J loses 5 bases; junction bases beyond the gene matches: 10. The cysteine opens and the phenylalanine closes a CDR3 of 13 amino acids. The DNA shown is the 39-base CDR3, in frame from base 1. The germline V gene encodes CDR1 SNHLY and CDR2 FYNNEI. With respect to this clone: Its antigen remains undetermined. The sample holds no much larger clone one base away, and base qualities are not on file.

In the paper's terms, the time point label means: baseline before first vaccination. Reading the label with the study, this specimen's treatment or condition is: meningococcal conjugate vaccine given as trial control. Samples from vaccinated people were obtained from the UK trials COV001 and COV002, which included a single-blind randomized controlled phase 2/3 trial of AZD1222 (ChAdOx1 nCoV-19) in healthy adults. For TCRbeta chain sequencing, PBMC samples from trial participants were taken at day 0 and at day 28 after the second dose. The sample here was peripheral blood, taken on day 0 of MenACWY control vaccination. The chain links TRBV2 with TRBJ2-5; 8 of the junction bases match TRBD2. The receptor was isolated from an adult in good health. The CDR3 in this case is CAGTGGPRETQYF. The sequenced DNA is TGTGCCGGAACGGGAGGGCCACGGGAGACCCAGTACTTC.